This entry is about one TCR beta chain. This clonotype was detected ten times or more. The target of this receptor is not known. There are no base qualities to consult, and no much larger clone falls within one base. The CDR3 numbers 15 residues from cysteine through phenylalanine. Only the CDR3 part of the read is kept: 45 bases, read in frame from the first base. The junction shows trimming of 5 bases on V and 4 bases on J, and the gene matches do not reach 9 bases of it. Sequences MDHEN (CDR1) and SYDVKM (CDR2) are obtained from the germline V gene. The TCR beta CDR3 regions were amplified from RNA transcripts. A first-round RT-PCR of the TCR CDR3 used the HTBI primer set with the Qiagen OneStep RT-PCR kit. A second multiplex PCR round built the libraries, followed by size selection and purification. Libraries were sequenced paired-end with 100 bp reads on an Illumina HiSeq2000. The published analysis was carried out like this. SOAPnuke was used to process the raw data, removing reads that contained adapters or uncalled bases, had a mean Phred below 15, or lacked an exact match to the constant primer or identifier. High-quality paired reads were merged with COPE v1.2.5, and unique nucleotide sequences were defined as clonotypes. MiTCR v1.1 was used to align clonotypes to the IMGT TRBV, TRBD and TRBJ reference segments. The analysis included only V-J combinations with a frequency above 0.0001, which together covered approximately 99% of the repertoires. A TCS score was defined as the ratio between F50 (clonal expansion) and ExV (chaos), using BLOSUM62-based TCRdist between CDR3 peptides within each V-J. Welch's t-statistics and random forest reduced roughly 500 V-J features to 13, which were used in a naive Bayes classifier (R e1071). The public reads were run again by TCRdb, first through fastp at Q25 and then through MiXCR, and only productive beta chains were kept. Merged by CDR3 protein, the rows form single entries marked with the most common genes and DNA. Clone size and V and J calls follow TCRdb, not the original study. The sample yields around 620,000 distinct CDR3 sequences; 11% to 15% were counted once. Around 7% of the sample belongs to the ten largest clones.

Ophthalmopathy patients had moderately to severely active disease, Clinical Activity Score of at least 3, NOSPECS grade of at least 4, and duration under 3 months. Patients with uncontrolled infections, other autoimmune diseases, pregnancy or lactation were excluded. Diagnoses relied on clinical symptoms, serum thyroxine and TRAb, thyroid ultrasound and orbital computed tomography. PBMCs were isolated from 8 to 10 ml of fresh peripheral blood by Ficoll-Paque density gradient centrifugation. Total RNA was extracted with Trizol reagent, and quality was checked on an Agilent 2100 Bioanalyzer. The data belong to a study of T cells in Graves' hyperthyroidism and ophthalmopathy (dated by TCRdb to the late 2010s). Regarding the study in general: Peripheral blood was collected at initial diagnosis, before any treatment. For training and testing, the 100 or so patients in the discovery cohort were randomly divided in a 7:3 ratio. The study also compared thyroid tissue and blood T-cell repertoires from more than 5 Graves' hyperthyroidism patients. Following sampling, methimazole starting at 30 mg daily was given to hyperthyroidism patients, and high-dose intravenous methylprednisolone was given to ophthalmopathy patients. TCR Vbeta CDR3 sequencing of around 130 peripheral blood samples (over 40 ophthalmopathy, roughly 72 hyperthyroidism and approximately 17 progressor patients) is reported in the paper. To identify TCR V-J signatures that set the groups apart, the researchers used a discovery cohort of about a hundred patients, made up of 43 with Graves' ophthalmopathy and some 60 with stable Graves' hyperthyroidism. Prospective prediction of ophthalmopathy was tested in an independent validation cohort consisting of about 20 hyperthyroidism patients and around 17 patients who later progressed to ophthalmopathy.

Study-level results and caveats: Blood samples also contained most of the expanded thyroid clonotypes (frequency above 0.001), which suggests that blood repertoires may reflect thyroid immune responses. Sample size was not statistically predetermined, and blinding of investigators to group allocation was not performed. In cross-validation, a model built on a 13 V-J signature told ophthalmopathy apart from stable hyperthyroidism with about 90% sensitivity and 81% to 82% specificity, and in testing the same model reached 80%/75%. In validation, progression to ophthalmopathy was predicted by the model with 65% to 71% sensitivity and approximately 78% specificity, a median of 6.5 months before onset.

Here the chain combines TRBV28 and TRBJ1-1, and 8 junctional nucleotides match TRBD1. The receptor's source is a woman between 18 and 29 years old with Graves' ophthalmopathy. The sample was blood. The nucleotides read TGTGCCAGCAGTCCTCGGACAGGGATATTCACTGAAGCTTTCTTT. It encodes CASSPRTGIFTEAFF.